This TCR beta chain was captured in a study of technical replicates of blood from several donors. V was trimmed by 1 base and J by 4 bases, leaving 5 bases between them. The germline gives CDR1 SEHNR, CDR2 FQNEAQ (reference sequence). The CDR3 is made up of 13 amino acids. Assay: immunoSEQ multiplex PCR; the TCRdb copy retains only in-frame clones and omits some. The data hold about 78,000 clones, with 85% to 95% observed a single time. The TCR sequence derives from a human donor in good health. V and J are TRBV7-9 and TRBJ2-1; D is undetermined. The specimen sequenced was T cells isolated from PBMCs. This CDR3 reads CASSLVSYNEQFF. In DNA, the CDR3 is TGTGCCAGCAGCTTAGTATCGTACAATGAGCAGTTCTTC.